This TCR beta chain originates from a study of cytomegalovirus exposure and HLA in healthy donors. Overall study findings and caveats: Later analysis revealed greater clonal expansion in HLA-associated TCR beta chains than in equally common others. For cytomegalovirus status, the classifier reportedly gave diagnoses with high specificity and sensitivity.

Of note for this clone: Its antigen is not identified.

The CDR3 sequence is 11 residues long. V lost 6 bases and J lost 12; bases outside the gene matches: 6. Germline lookup yields CDR1 MNHNS and CDR2 SASEGT. Primers for the PCR totalled 60 Vbeta and 13 Jbeta. The data were produced by immunoSEQ multiplex PCR, yet TCRdb's version contains in-frame clones alone and is incomplete. This sample has 160,000 or so clones; 60% to 80% occur once, and the top ten carry 6% to 7%. The receptor was isolated from a man aged 40-49 years in good health and CMV-seropositive. The rearrangement joins TRBV6-1 to TRBJ2-7; 9 bases match TRBD1. The sequenced sample was PBMCs. The chain's CDR3 is CASSSGTGPYF. The CDR3 nucleotides are TGTGCCAGCAGCTCTGGGACAGGGCCGTACTTC.